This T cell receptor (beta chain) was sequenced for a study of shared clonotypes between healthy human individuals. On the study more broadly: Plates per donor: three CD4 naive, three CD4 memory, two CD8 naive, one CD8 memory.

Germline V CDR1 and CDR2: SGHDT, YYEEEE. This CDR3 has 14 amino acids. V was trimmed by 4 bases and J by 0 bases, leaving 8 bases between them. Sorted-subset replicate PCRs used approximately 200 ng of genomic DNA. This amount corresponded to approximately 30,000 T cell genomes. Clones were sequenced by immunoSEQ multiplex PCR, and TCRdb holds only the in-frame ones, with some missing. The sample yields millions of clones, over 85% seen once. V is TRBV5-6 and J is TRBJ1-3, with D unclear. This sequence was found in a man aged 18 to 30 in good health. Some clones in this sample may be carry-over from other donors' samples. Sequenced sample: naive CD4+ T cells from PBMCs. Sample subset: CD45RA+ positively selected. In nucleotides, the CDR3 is TGTGCCAGCAGCGCCCGGAGCTCTGGAAACACCATATATTTT. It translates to CASSARSSGNTIYF.